The 13 T cell receptor beta chains below all came from one sample that was sequenced in a study of molecular identifiers for immune sequencing clone quantification. TCRdb ran MiXCR on the PCR reads and lists one entry per CDR3 protein. The data contain under 350,000 distinct CDR3 sequences, 24% of them singletons. Sample: naive CD8+ T cells from blood, with Jurkat cell RNA spiked in. Subset: FACS-sorted CD8+CD4-CCR7+CD45RA+ naive T cells. Receptor source: a human donor in good health. Some libraries in this study had Jurkat cell RNA spiked in.

On this clonotype itself: This likely comes from a read error, as the CDR3 has no conserved phenylalanine or tryptophan at its end. The limits of the CDR3 on the DNA are not certain, so only TCRdb's listed CDR3 is given. The chain employs TRBV9 and TRBJ2-5; no check of the table's D call, TRBD2, against the DNA was made. The CDR3 contains 12 residues when both ends are counted. CDR1 and CDR2 (germline): SGDLS, YYNGEE. CDR3 amino acids: CACSVAGTASCL.

Only a few counts were recorded for this clonotype. V usage is TRBV11-2 and J usage is TRBJ2-5; D may be TRBD2 (7 bases). Germline-derived CDR1 and CDR2 are SGHAT and FQNNGV. V was clipped by 8 bases and J by 5 bases, with 21 bases between them. CDR3 length: 15 amino acids. CDR3 nucleotide sequence: TGTGCCAGCCAACAGAGTGGGGGGGGCCTTGAGACCCAGTACTTC. It translates to CASQQSGGGLETQYF.

This sequence joins TRBV28 and TRBJ2-7; 7 bases line up with TRBD1. Germline-derived CDR1 and CDR2 are MDHEN and SYDVKM. The CDR3 is made up of 16 amino acids. V trimming: 3 bases; J trimming: 0 bases; junction bases outside the gene matches: 8. Written as DNA, the CDR3 is TGTGCCAGCAGTTTGTTGACAGGGCCTGTCTCCTACGAGCAGTACTTC. Translation gives CASSLLTGPVSYEQYF.

Here the CDR3 reads CASSQRLAGVGADTQYF. CDR3 DNA sequence: TGCGCCAGCAGCCAACGGTTAGCGGGAGTAGGTGCAGATACGCAGTATTTT. The gene calls are TRBV4-1 and TRBJ2-3; 9 bases match TRBD2. V was clipped by 2 bases and J by 4 bases; unmatched bases: 10. CDR1 and CDR2 from the germline V gene are MGHRA and YSYEKL. This CDR3 is built from 17 residues.

This clonotype has only one observation. One end of the junction varies from germline; a read error may be responsible. The chain uses TRBV6-5 and TRBJ2-5; unclear D gene. Germline CDR1 is MNHEY and CDR2 is SVGAGI. The CDR3 has 14 residues. CDR3 residues: CASSYGPAQETRYF. The DNA of the CDR3 is TGTGCCAGCAGTTACGGCCCGGCCCAAGAGACCCGGTACTTC.

This clonotype came up many times. The chain recombines TRBV5-1 with TRBJ2-7, with 8 positions matching TRBD1. The germline gives CDR1 SGHRS, CDR2 YFSETQ. The trim removed 2 bases at V and 5 bases at J, leaving 12 bases unmatched. The CDR3 extends over 16 amino acids. CDR3 DNA sequence: TGCGCCAGCAGCTTTGCGGACAGGGCGTTGTCCGACGAGCAGTACTTC. Translation gives CASSFADRALSDEQYF.

The sample holds a few counts of this clonotype. This sequence joins TRBV27 and TRBJ2-3; 10 bases fit TRBD1. Losses at the gene ends were 2 bases for V and 4 bases for J; bases not matched to a gene: 3. CDR1 is MNHEY, CDR2 SMNVEV, per germline (reference sequence). The CDR3 extends over 15 amino acids. CDR3 protein: CASSLIGTGADTQYF. The CDR3 DNA follows: TGTGCCAGCAGTTTAATTGGGACAGGGGCAGATACGCAGTATTTT.

Notes on this clonotype: Sequence at one end of the junction differs from germline and may be a read error. This chain connects TRBV5-1 to TRBJ2-7, with TRBD2 matching 8 bases. This CDR3 is 16 amino acids long. Germline V CDR1 and CDR2: SGHRS, YFSETQ. The CDR3 DNA is TGCGCCGGCAGCCCGCAAGCGGGAGAACCACTTAGCGAGCAGTACTTC. It codes for CAGSPQAGEPLSEQYF. Looking up the rest from reference TRBV5-1 and TRBJ2-7 gives the full variable domain: KAGVTQTPRYLIKTRGQQVTLSCSPISGHRSVSWYQQTPGQGLQFLFEYFSETQRNKGNFPGRFSGRQFSNSRSEMNVSTLELGDSALYLCAGSPQAGEPLSEQYFGPGTRLTVT.

The CDR3 bases are TGTGCCAGCAGCTCCAGGGGAGAAGAGCAGTACTTC. Its protein product is CASSSRGEEQYF. J is TRBJ2-7 and V is TRBV7-9; a possible D gene is TRBD1 (6 bases). Germline V gene data show CDR1 as SEHNR and CDR2 as FQNEAQ (reference sequence). The CDR3 spans 12 residues. The V end lost 4 bases, the J end lost 7 bases, and 11 bases lay between the germline ends.

A few counts support this clonotype. The chain is built from TRBV27 and TRBJ1-1, with D hard to call. The CDR3 loop spans 16 amino acids. Germline V gene data show CDR1 as MNHEY and CDR2 as SMNVEV (reference sequence). V shed 2 bases and J shed 2 bases, with 15 bases lying between them. Here the CDR3 DNA reads TGTGCCAGCAGTTTAGTCACGTTTGGAACCAACACTGAAGCTTTCTTT. This gives the protein CASSLVTFGTNTEAFF.

The chain is built from TRBV3-1 and TRBJ2-2; 8 bases map to TRBD1. The V gene's germline CDR1 is LGHDT and CDR2 YNNKEL (reference sequence). The CDR3 sequence is 15 residues long. V trimming: 0 bases; J trimming: 6 bases; junction bases outside the gene matches: 3. The CDR3 sequence: CASSQERQGSGELFF. The CDR3, as DNA: TGTGCCAGCAGCCAAGAACGACAGGGGTCCGGGGAGCTGTTTTTT.

About this clonotype itself: The junction differs from germline at one of its ends, possibly a read error. This chain uses TRBV24-1 with TRBJ2-1; D unclear. The CDR3 contains 16 residues. Germline values: CDR1 KGHDR, CDR2 SFDVKD. CDR3 in DNA: TGTGCCACCTGTGAGGCCGGCGAGGCCCCGTACAATGAGCAGTTCTTC. Residues: CATCEAGEAPYNEQFF.

Many counts were recorded for this clonotype. This chain connects TRBV12-3 or TRBV12-4 to TRBJ2-1; tentatively, D is TRBD2 (6 bases). This CDR3 is built from 14 residues. Trimming took off 5 bases at V and 0 bases at J, with 8 bases between the two ends. The CDR3, as DNA: TGTGCCAGCAGTACGGACTACTCCTACAATGAGCAGTTCTTC. This translates into CASSTDYSYNEQFF.